Listed below are T cell receptor beta chains from one sample, sequenced in a study of early T cells in non-severe SARS-CoV-2 infection. TCRdb independently ran MiXCR on the 5' RACE reads; one entry per CDR3 protein. This repertoire shows approximately 70,000 distinct CDR3 sequences, roughly an eighth found once; its top ten account for less than 3.5%. Here the sequenced sample was whole blood, taken at baseline. The source is an adult who was a healthcare worker with PCR-confirmed SARS-CoV-2 infection or an uninfected control (not recorded which). CDR3s include the opening cysteine and the closing phenylalanine or tryptophan. A D gene is named only where the DNA matches it firmly. The size field is filled for only some rows; it gives once, few, many or a size class.

>TRBV28|TRBD1|few
CASSSWDRRYEQYF
>TRBV29-1|NA|many
CSATDGGAGNTIYF
>TRBV6-6|TRBD1|few
CASSSGGGKGNTIYF
>TRBV20-1|NA|many
CSACPDRNTGELFF
>TRBV10-3|NA|NA
CAIRGPDNEKLFF
>TRBV29-1|NA|NA
CSRDGDSPLHF
>TRBV6-6|NA|few
CASSYPGSGSETQYF
>TRBV6-1|NA|NA
CASREPSSGANVLTF
>TRBV2|NA|NA
CASSGQSEQFF
>TRBV6-5|TRBD1|NA
CASSGNRDREAFF
>TRBV5-1|NA|few
CASSGGHSEAFF
>TRBV7-2|TRBD1|NA
CASSETGNPPNYGYTF
>TRBV7-3|NA|NA
CASSTGIMGTGELFF
>TRBV20-1|NA|NA
CSANPGKGNEQFF
>TRBV14|NA|few
CASSHRTTTNTEAFF
>TRBV20-1|NA|many
CSATQGRAYNSPLHF
>TRBV7-7|NA|few
CASRAGGLDNSPLHF
>TRBV24-1|TRBD2|many
CATSPAGGGQEEQFF
>TRBV7-9|NA|many
CASSQQETQYF
>TRBV6-1|NA|few
CASSVVSRDQPQHF
>TRBV9|NA|few
CASSARGNQPQHF
>TRBV6-2/TRBV6-3|TRBD1|many
CASSPQGQGGGYTF
>TRBV20-1|TRBD1|few
CSARDQTGAQNTEAFF
>TRBV4-2|NA|few
CASSQYHGQNEKLFF
>TRBV5-1|TRBD2|NA
CASSPLAGLETQYF
>TRBV27|NA|NA
CASISAGAEAFF
>TRBV20-1|NA|NA
CSASPVVPPHEQFF
>TRBV7-9|NA|NA
CANSLRGGPDTQYF
>TRBV7-7|NA|NA
CASSLSENTEAFF
>TRBV4-3|TRBD1|few
CASSREMTGAYEQYF
>TRBV2|TRBD1|NA
CARQGDETQYF
>TRBV7-9|TRBD1|many
CASSFAGGSNQPQHF
>TRBV12-3/TRBV12-4|TRBD1|NA
CASSSTGAKSPLHF
>TRBV4-3|NA|few
CASSPAGGDSSYEQYF
>TRBV28|TRBD1|few
CASSLGVQGSNTEAFF
>TRBV28|NA|NA
CASGDPWDTEAFF
>TRBV29-1|NA|NA
CSAVIGAYEQYF